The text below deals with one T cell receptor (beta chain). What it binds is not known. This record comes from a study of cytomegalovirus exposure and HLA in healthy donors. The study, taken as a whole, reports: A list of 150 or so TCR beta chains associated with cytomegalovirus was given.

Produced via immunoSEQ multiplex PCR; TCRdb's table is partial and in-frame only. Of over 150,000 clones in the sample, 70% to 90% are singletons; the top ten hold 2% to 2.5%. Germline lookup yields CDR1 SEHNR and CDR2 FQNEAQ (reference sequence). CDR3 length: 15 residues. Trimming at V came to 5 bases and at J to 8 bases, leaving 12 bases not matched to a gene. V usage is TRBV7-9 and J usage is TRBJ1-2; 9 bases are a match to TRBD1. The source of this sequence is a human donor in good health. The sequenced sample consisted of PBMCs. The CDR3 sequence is CASSAGQGKAGGYTF. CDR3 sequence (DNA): TGTGCCAGCAGCGCTGGACAGGGGAAGGCGGGAGGCTACACCTTC.